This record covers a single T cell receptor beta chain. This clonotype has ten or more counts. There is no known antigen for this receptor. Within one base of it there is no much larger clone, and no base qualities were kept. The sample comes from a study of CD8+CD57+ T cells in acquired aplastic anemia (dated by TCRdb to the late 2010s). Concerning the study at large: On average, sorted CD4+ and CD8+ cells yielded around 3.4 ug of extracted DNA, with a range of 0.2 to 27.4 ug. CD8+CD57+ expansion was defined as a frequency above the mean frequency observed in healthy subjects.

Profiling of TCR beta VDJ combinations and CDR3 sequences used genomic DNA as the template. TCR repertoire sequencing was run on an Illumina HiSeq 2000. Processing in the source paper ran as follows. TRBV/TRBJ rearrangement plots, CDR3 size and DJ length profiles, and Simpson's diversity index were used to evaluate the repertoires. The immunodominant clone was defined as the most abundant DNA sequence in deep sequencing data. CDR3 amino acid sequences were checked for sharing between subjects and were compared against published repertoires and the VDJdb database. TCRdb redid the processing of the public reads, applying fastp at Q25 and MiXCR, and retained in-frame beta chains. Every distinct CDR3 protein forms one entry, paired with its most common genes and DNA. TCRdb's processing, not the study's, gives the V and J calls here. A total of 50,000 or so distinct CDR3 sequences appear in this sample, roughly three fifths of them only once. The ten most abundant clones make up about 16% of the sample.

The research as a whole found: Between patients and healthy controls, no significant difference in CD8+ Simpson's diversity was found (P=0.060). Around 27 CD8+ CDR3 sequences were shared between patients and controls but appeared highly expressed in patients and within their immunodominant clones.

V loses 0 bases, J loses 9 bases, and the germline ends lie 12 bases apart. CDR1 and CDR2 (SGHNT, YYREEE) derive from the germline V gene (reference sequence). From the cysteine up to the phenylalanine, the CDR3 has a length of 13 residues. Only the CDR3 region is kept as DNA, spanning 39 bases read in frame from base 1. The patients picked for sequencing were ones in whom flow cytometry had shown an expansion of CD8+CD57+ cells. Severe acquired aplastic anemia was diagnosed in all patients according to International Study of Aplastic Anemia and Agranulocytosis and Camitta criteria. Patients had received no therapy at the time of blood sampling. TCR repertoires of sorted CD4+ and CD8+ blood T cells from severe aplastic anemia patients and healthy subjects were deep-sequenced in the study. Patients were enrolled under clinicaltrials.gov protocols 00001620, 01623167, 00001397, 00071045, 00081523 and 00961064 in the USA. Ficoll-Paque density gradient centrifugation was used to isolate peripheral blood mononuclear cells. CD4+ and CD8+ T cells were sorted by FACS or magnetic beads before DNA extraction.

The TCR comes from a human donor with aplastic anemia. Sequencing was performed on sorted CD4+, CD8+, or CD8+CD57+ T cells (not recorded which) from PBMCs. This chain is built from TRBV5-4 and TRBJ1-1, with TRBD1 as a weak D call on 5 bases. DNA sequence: TGTGCCAGCAGCTTGGGAGGGGATTTACAAGCTTTCTTT. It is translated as CASSLGGDLQAFF.